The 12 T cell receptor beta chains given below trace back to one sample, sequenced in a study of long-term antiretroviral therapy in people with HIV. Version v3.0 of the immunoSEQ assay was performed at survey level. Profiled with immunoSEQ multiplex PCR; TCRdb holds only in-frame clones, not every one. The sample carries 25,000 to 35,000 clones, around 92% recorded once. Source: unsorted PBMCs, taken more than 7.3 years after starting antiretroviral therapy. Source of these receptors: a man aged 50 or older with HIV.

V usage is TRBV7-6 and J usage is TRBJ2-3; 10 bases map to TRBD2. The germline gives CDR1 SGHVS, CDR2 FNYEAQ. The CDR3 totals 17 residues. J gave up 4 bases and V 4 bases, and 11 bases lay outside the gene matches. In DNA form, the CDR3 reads TGTGCCAGCAGCTCCGAGGGAGCGGGGGGGCCCGCAGATACGCAGTATTTT. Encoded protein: CASSSEGAGGPADTQYF.

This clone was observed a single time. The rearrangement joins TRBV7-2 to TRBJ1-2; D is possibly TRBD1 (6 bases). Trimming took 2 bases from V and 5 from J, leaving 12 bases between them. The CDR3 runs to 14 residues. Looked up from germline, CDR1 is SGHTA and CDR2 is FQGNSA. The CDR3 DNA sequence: TGTGCCAGCAGCTTATCGGGGGGCAAGTATGGCTACACCTTC. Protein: CASSLSGGKYGYTF.

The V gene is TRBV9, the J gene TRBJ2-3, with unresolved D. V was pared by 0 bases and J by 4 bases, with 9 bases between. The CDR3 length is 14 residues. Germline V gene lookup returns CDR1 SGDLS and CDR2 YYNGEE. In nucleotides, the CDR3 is TGTGCCAGCAGCGTAGGGCAAACTCCAGATACGCAGTATTTT. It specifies CASSVGQTPDTQYF.

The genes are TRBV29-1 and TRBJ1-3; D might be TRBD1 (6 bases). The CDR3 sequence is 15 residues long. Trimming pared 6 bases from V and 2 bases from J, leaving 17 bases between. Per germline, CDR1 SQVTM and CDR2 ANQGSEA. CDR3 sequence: CSVTWGQGAGNTIYF. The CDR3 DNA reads TGCAGCGTCACGTGGGGGCAGGGAGCTGGAAACACCATATATTTT.

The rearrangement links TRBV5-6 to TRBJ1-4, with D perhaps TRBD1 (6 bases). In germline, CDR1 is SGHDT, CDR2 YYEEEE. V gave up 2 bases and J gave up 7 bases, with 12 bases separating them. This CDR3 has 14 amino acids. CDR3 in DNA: TGTGCCAGCAGCTTTACAGGGTTTGGTGAAAAACTGTTTTTT. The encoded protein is CASSFTGFGEKLFF.

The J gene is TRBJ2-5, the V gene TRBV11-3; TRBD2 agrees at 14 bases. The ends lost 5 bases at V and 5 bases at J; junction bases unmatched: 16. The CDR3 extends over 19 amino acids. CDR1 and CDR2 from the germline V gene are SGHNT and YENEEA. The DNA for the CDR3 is TGTGCCAGCAGCGGCCGACTAGGGATGACTAGCGGGGGGGTGGAGACCCAGTACTTC. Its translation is CASSGRLGMTSGGVETQYF.

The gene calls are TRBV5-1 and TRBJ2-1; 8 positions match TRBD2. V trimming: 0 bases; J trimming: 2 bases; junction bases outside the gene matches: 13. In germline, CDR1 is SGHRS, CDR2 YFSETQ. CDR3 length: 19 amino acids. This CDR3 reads CASSLDPAGDPMTYNEQFF. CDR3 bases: TGCGCCAGCAGCTTGGACCCAGCGGGGGACCCGATGACCTACAATGAGCAGTTCTTC.

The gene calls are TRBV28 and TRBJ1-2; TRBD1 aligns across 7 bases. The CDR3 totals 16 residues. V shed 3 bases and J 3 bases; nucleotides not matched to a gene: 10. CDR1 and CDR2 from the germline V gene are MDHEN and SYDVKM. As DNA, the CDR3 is TGTGCCAGCAGTTTTTCCTTCCACACAGGGGACTATGGCTACACCTTC. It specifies CASSFSFHTGDYGYTF.

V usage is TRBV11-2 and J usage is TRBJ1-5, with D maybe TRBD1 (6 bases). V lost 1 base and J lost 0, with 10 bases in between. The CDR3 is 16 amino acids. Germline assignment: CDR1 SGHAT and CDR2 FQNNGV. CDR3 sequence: CASSLGPGASNQPQHF. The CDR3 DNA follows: TGTGCCAGCAGCTTAGGTCCGGGGGCTAGCAATCAGCCCCAGCATTTT. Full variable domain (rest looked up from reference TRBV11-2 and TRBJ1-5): EAGVAQSPRYKIIEKRQSVAFWCNPISGHATLYWYQQILGQGPKLLIQFQNNGVVDDSQLPKDRFSAERLKGVDSTLKIQPAKLEDSAVYLCASSLGPGASNQPQHFGDGTRLSIL.

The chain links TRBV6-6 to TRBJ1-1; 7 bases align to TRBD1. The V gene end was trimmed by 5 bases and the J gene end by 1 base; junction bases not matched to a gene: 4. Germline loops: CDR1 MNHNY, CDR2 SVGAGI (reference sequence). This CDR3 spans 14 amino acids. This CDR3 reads CASSPGTANTEAFF. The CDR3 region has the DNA TGTGCCAGCAGTCCCGGGACAGCGAACACTGAAGCTTTCTTT.

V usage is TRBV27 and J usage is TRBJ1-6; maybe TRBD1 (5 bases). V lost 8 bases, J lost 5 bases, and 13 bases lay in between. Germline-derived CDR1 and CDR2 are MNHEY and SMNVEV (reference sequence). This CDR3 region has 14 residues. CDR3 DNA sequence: TGTGCCAGCTCTTGGACACCCAATAATTCACCCCTCCACTTT. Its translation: CASSWTPNNSPLHF.

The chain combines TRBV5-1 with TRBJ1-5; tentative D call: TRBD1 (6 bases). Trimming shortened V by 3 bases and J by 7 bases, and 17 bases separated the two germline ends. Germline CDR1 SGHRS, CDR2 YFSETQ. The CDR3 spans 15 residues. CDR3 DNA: TGCGCCAGCAGCTCCTCAGGGGAGAGGGGGCAGCCCCAGCATTTT. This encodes CASSSSGERGQPQHF.